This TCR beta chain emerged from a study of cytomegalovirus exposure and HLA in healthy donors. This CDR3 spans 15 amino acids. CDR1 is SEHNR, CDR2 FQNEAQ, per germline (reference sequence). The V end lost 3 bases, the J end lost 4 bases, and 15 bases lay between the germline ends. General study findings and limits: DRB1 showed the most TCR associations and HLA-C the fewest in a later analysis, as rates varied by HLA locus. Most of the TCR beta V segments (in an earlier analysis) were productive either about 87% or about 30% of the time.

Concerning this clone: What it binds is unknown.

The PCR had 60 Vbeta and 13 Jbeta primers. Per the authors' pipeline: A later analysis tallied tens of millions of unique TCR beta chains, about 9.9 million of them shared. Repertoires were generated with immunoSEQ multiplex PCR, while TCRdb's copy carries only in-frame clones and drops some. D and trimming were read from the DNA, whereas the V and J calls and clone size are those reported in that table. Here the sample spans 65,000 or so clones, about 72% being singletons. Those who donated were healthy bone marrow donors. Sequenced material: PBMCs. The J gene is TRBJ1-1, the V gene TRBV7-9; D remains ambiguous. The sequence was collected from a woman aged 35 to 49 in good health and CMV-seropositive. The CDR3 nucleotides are TGTGCCAGCAGCTTTAGGAGCTTAGAAGGCACTGAAGCTTTCTTT. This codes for CASSFRSLEGTEAFF.